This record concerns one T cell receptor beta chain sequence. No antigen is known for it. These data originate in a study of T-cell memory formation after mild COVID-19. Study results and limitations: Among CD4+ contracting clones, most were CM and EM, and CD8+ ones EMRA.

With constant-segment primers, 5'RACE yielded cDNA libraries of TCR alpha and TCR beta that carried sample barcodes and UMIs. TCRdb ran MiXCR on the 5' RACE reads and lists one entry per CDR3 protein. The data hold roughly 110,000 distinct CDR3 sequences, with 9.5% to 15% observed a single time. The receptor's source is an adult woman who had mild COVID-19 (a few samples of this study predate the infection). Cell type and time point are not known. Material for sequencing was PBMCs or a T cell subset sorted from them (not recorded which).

The CDR3: CASRGQDRRFSSYEQYF. As DNA, the CDR3 is TGTGCCAGCAGAGGGCAAGACCGGAGATTCAGCTCCTACGAGCAGTACTTC. The gene calls are TRBV27 and TRBJ2-7, with D hard to call. Trimming took 6 bases from V and 0 from J, leaving 21 bases between them. The germline V gene has CDR1 MNHEY and CDR2 SMNVEV (reference sequence). The length of the CDR3 is 17 residues.